This T cell receptor (beta chain) was captured by sequencing in a study of blood T cell repertoires in COVID-19. Study details: Spain, Italy and the United States supplied samples that represented acute and convalescent COVID-19. Nucleic acid was either cDNA or gDNA, and it came from T cells, B-cell-depleted T cells, or PBMCs.

The CDR3 runs to 14 residues. V dropped 4 bases and J dropped 2 bases, with 11 bases sitting between them. Germline CDR1 is SNHLY and CDR2 is FYNNEI. Original processing notes: Reference gene primer amplification in the assay estimated nucleated cell counts. Data came from immunoSEQ multiplex PCR; TCRdb stores just in-frame clones and leaves some out. For V, J and clone size, that table is used; D and trimming come from the DNA. The table has over 100,000 clones, around 78% seen once; the top ten hold over 15%. The sequence was collected from an older woman with acute or convalescent COVID-19. This chain joins TRBV2 and TRBJ1-2; D perhaps matches TRBD1 (5 bases). Sequenced material: peripheral blood. CDR3 in amino acids: CASSGGNVNYGYTF. DNA of the CDR3: TGTGCCAGCAGTGGGGGCAACGTGAACTATGGCTACACCTTC.